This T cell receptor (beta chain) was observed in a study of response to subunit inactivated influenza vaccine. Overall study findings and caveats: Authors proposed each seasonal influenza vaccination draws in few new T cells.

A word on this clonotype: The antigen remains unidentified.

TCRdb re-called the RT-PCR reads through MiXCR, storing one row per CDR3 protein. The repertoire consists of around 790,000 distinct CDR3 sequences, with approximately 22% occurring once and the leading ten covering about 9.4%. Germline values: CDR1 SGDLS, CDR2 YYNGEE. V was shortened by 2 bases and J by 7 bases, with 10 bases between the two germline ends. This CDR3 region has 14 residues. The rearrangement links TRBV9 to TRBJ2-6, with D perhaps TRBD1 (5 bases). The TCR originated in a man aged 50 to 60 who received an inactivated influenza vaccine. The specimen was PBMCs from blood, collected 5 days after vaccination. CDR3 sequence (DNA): TGTGCCAGCAGCGTCTCCACAGGAGCCAACGTCCTGACTTTC. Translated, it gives CASSVSTGANVLTF.